The 22 T cell receptor beta chains presented below share a single source sample, sequenced in a study of T-cell memory formation after mild COVID-19. TCRdb called the 5' RACE reads again in MiXCR, with one record for every CDR3 protein. The sample contains a few hundred thousand distinct CDR3 sequences, about 20% of which appear only once. Sequencing used PBMCs or a T cell subset sorted from them (not recorded which). Receptors were obtained from an adult woman who had mild COVID-19 (a few samples of this study predate the infection). Cell type and time point are not known.

The chain links TRBV7-9 to TRBJ2-1, with 7 bases identical to TRBD2. CDR1 SEHNR and CDR2 FQNEAQ come from the germline V gene (reference sequence). J gave up 4 bases and V 1 base, and 7 bases lay outside the gene matches. The CDR3 length is 16 residues. The CDR3 protein is CASSLEPGGLYNEQFF. The CDR3 coding sequence is TGTGCCAGCAGCTTAGAGCCGGGGGGACTATACAATGAGCAGTTCTTC.

There are a few counts of this clonotype. The chain joins TRBV6-2 or TRBV6-3 to TRBJ2-7, with TRBD2 as a possible D gene (5 bases). The germline V gene has CDR1 MNHEY and CDR2 SVGEGT. Trimming removed 1 base at V and 1 base at J, with 5 bases between. The length of the CDR3 is 13 residues. The CDR3 bases are TGTGCCAGCAGTTACTGGGAGTCCTACGAGCAGTACTTC. The encoded protein is CASSYWESYEQYF.

This chain connects TRBV7-3 to TRBJ2-1, with a tentative D call TRBD2 (6 bases). Deletions cut 3 bases from V and 7 bases from J, with 16 bases between. This CDR3 is built from 15 residues. Germline V CDR1 and CDR2: SGHTA, FQGTGA. The CDR3 loop is CASSFLRGKINEQFF. CDR3 bases: TGTGCCAGCAGCTTTTTGCGCGGGAAGATAAATGAGCAGTTCTTC.

The chain links TRBV6-5 to TRBJ2-7, with TRBD1 matching over 9 bases. The trim removed 6 bases at V and 3 bases at J, leaving 9 bases unmatched. The CDR3 totals 15 residues. The germline gives CDR1 MNHEY, CDR2 SVGAGI. The CDR3 sequence: CASRVERDRVYEQYF. In nucleotides, the CDR3 is TGTGCCAGCAGAGTCGAACGGGACAGGGTCTACGAGCAGTACTTC.

This clonotype appeared a few times. This chain connects TRBV14 to TRBJ2-1; 10 nucleotides agree with TRBD2. J lost 11 bases, V lost 5 bases, and 18 bases had no gene match. The CDR3 runs to 17 residues. Germline-derived CDR1 and CDR2 are SGHDN and FVKESK. The CDR3 DNA sequence: TGTGCCAGCAGCTTCGCCCTTGGACTAGCGGAACGAACTAAGCAGTTCTTC. This sequence encodes CASSFALGLAERTKQFF. The whole variable domain, remainder taken from reference TRBV14 and TRBJ2-1, is EAGVTQFPSHSVIEKGQTVTLRCDPISGHDNLYWYRRVMGKEIKFLLHFVKESKQDESGMPNNRFLAERTGGTYSTLKVQPAELEDSGVYFCASSFALGLAERTKQFFGPGTRLTVL.

The chain is built from TRBV30 and TRBJ2-5; 9 nucleotides agree with TRBD2. Per germline, CDR1 GTSNPN and CDR2 SVGIG (reference sequence). The trim removed 5 bases at V and 5 bases at J, leaving 9 bases unmatched. The CDR3 spans 14 residues. The CDR3 spells CAWSQGLAGETQYF. Here the CDR3 DNA reads TGTGCCTGGTCCCAGGGACTAGCTGGTGAGACCCAGTACTTC.

This clonotype has more than one count but fewer than ten. This sequence joins TRBV5-5 and TRBJ1-5, with D hard to call. Germline-derived CDR1 and CDR2 are SGHKS and YYEKEE (reference sequence). Trimming pared 4 bases from V and 8 bases from J, leaving 13 bases between. The length of the CDR3 is 13 residues. CDR3 protein: CASSPVGPEPQHF. The DNA for the CDR3 is TGTGCCAGCAGCCCCGTAGGTCCTGAGCCCCAGCATTTT.

This rearrangement joins TRBV29-1 to TRBJ2-1, with 10 bases aligning to TRBD2. V shed 3 bases, J shed 4 bases, and the junction held 9 bases outside the gene matches. Per germline, CDR1 SQVTM and CDR2 ANQGSEA. This CDR3 is built from 16 residues. The CDR3 DNA sequence: TGCAGCGTTGACAATCTAGCGGGAGCTCGTTACAATGAGCAGTTCTTC. It is translated as CSVDNLAGARYNEQFF.

In its sample, this clonotype was seen a few times. The chain is built from TRBV5-1 and TRBJ1-1; D is unclear. Germline-derived CDR1 and CDR2 are SGHRS and YFSETQ. This CDR3 is built from 12 residues. Trimming left V 4 bases short and J 5 bases short, with 9 bases between. Here the CDR3 DNA reads TGCGCCAGCAGCCCGGACTGGACTGAAGCTTTCTTT. This sequence encodes CASSPDWTEAFF.

V and J are TRBV6-6 and TRBJ2-7; perhaps TRBD1 as D (6 bases). V lost 6 bases to trimming and J lost 2 bases, with 14 bases between them. The CDR3 consists of 14 residues. Germline CDR1 reads MNHNY; CDR2 reads SVGAGI (reference sequence). CDR3 DNA sequence: TGTGCCAGCAGCCACGGGACACCAACCTACGAGCAGTACTTC. It encodes CASSHGTPTYEQYF.

The J gene is TRBJ1-1, the V gene TRBV7-2; D call uncertain. This CDR3 comprises 16 residues. Germline values: CDR1 SGHTA, CDR2 FQGNSA. Trimming shortened V by 5 bases and J by 1 base, and 17 bases separated the two germline ends. The CDR3 region has the DNA TGTGCCAGCAGCCCCAACCCTGCGCAGGAGAACACTGAAGCTTTCTTT. Translating it yields CASSPNPAQENTEAFF.

The chain uses TRBV20-1 and TRBJ2-7; D is tentatively TRBD1 or TRBD2 (5 bases each). The CDR3 is made up of 12 amino acids. The germline CDR1 and CDR2 sequences are DFQATT and SNEGSKA (reference sequence). Trimming cost V 6 bases and J 5 bases, with 14 bases left between them. The CDR3 loop reads CSAGQRGDEQYF. The CDR3 DNA is TGCAGTGCCGGCCAGAGGGGCGACGAGCAGTACTTC.

The table lists this clonotype with a few counts. The J gene is TRBJ2-7, the V gene TRBV7-2; 8 bases align to TRBD2. The V segment lost 1 base and the J segment 3 bases; nucleotides outside the gene matches: 2. The CDR3 has 14 residues. Germline lookup yields CDR1 SGHTA and CDR2 FQGNSA. The CDR3, as DNA: TGTGCCAGCAGCTTAGTAGCGGGGAACTACGAGCAGTACTTC. This gives the protein CASSLVAGNYEQYF.

This clonotype has only a few counts. V is TRBV29-1 and J is TRBJ1-1, with D possibly being TRBD1 (5 bases). Trimming shortened V by 4 bases and J by 3 bases, and 9 bases separated the two germline ends. This CDR3 is 12 amino acids long. Per germline, CDR1 SQVTM and CDR2 ANQGSEA. CDR3 DNA: TGCAGCGTTGTAGGGACGTACACTGAAGCTTTCTTT. It translates to CSVVGTYTEAFF.

V gene TRBV7-3 combines with J gene TRBJ2-2; D might be TRBD1 (6 bases). Trimming removed 5 bases from V and 7 bases from J, with 17 bases in between. The CDR3 contains 15 residues. Germline CDR1 and CDR2: SGHTA and FQGTGA. CDR3 region: CASSIHRDWGGELFF. The CDR3 coding sequence is TGTGCCAGCAGCATTCACAGGGATTGGGGCGGGGAGCTGTTTTTT.

The CDR3 bases are TGTGCCAGCAGTGAAGCGTGGCAGGGCTTACGCTACGAGCAGTACTTC. Residues: CASSEAWQGLRYEQYF. The gene calls are TRBV6-1 and TRBJ2-7; D is perhaps TRBD1 (5 bases). Trimming took off 0 bases at V and 3 bases at J, with 15 bases between the two ends. The germline gives CDR1 MNHNS, CDR2 SASEGT. The CDR3 extends over 16 amino acids.

The chain has TRBV12-3 or TRBV12-4 and TRBJ2-5; perhaps TRBD2 as D (5 bases). Trimming shortened V by 6 bases and J by 5 bases, and 13 bases separated the two germline ends. The CDR3 has 13 residues. Written as DNA, the CDR3 is TGTGCCAGCAGCGTAGAGGGCCCGGAGACCCAGTACTTC. Translating gives CASSVEGPETQYF.

This clonotype was seen a handful of times. The genes are TRBV3-1 and TRBJ2-3; D call uncertain. This CDR3 has 17 residues. CDR1 and CDR2 from the germline V gene are LGHDT and YNNKEL (reference sequence). Trimming stripped 4 bases from V and 2 bases from J, with 19 bases between. The CDR3 here is CASSRRLTAASTDTQYF. Here the CDR3 DNA reads TGTGCCAGCAGCCGGAGACTGACTGCTGCATCCACAGATACGCAGTATTTT.

The V gene is TRBV30, the J gene TRBJ2-1; 7 bases agree with TRBD1. The CDR3 covers 14 residues. With V trimmed by 3 bases and J by 1 base, 3 bases remained unmatched. The germline CDR1 and CDR2 sequences are GTSNPN and SVGIG (reference sequence). The CDR3 sequence is CAWRGGSSYNEQFF. The CDR3 region has the DNA TGTGCCTGGAGAGGGGGCAGTTCCTACAATGAGCAGTTCTTC.

The chain has TRBV29-1 and TRBJ1-1; 8 bases align to TRBD1. CDR3 length equals 13 residues. Germline trimming cut 5 bases from V and 1 base from J; bases unmatched to any gene: 3. In germline, CDR1 is SQVTM, CDR2 ANQGSEA. CDR3 loop: CSVIQGGNTEAFF. The CDR3 DNA is TGCAGCGTTATACAGGGGGGGAACACTGAAGCTTTCTTT.

Ten or more counts support this clonotype. The chain employs TRBV12-3 or TRBV12-4 and TRBJ2-1, with 8 bases aligning to TRBD2. This CDR3 is 15 amino acids long. J lost 1 base, V lost 4 bases, and 3 bases had no gene match. The CDR3 here is CASSSTSGSYNEQFF. The CDR3 region has the DNA TGTGCCAGCAGTTCAACTAGCGGTTCCTACAATGAGCAGTTCTTC.

The chain has TRBV13 and TRBJ2-7, with 9 bases fitting TRBD2. J was trimmed by 2 bases and V by 4 bases; bases with no gene match: 15. CDR1 is PRHDT, CDR2 FYEKMQ, per germline (reference sequence). The CDR3 has 18 amino acids. DNA of the CDR3: TGTGCCAGCAGCTCCCACCATAGCGGGAGCCCATTGCCCTACGAGCAGTACTTC. Encoded protein: CASSSHHSGSPLPYEQYF.